This entry features one T cell receptor beta chain sequence. The antigen is unknown. The repertoire was sequenced with immunoSEQ multiplex PCR; TCRdb's copy has only in-frame clones and lacks some. Among 75,000 to 100,000 clones listed, approximately 96% were seen once. These data are taken from a study of cytomegalovirus exposure and HLA in healthy donors. In the study overall: The use of the same platform for the roughly 110 validation repertoires and the roughly 700 first-cohort repertoires was reported by a later analysis.

Study findings and constraints: Cytomegalovirus-associated status was assigned to approximately 160 TCR beta chains. Among TCR sequences, most were rare, though some public TCRs appeared in many donors. The authors confirmed in vitro that a few CMV-associated chains were specific for CMV antigens.

V shed 1 base and J 6 bases; nucleotides not matched to a gene: 6. Per germline, CDR1 SGHDT and CDR2 YYEEEE. This CDR3 spans 15 amino acids. This clonotype was sampled from a man younger than 35 in good health and CMV-seronegative. The rearrangement joins TRBV5-6 to TRBJ1-4; 7 nucleotides agree with TRBD1. The specimen sequenced was PBMCs. As DNA, the CDR3 is TGTGCCAGCAGCTTGTTGGGCAGGGGGGATGAAAAACTGTTTTTT. Its translation: CASSLLGRGDEKLFF. The variable domain in full, with the rest retrieved from reference TRBV5-6 and TRBJ1-4, is DAGVTQSPTHLIKTRGQQVTLRCSPKSGHDTVSWYQQALGQGPQFIFQYYEEEERQRGNFPDRFSGHQFPNYSSELNVNALLLGDSALYLCASSLLGRGDEKLFFGSGTQLSVL.